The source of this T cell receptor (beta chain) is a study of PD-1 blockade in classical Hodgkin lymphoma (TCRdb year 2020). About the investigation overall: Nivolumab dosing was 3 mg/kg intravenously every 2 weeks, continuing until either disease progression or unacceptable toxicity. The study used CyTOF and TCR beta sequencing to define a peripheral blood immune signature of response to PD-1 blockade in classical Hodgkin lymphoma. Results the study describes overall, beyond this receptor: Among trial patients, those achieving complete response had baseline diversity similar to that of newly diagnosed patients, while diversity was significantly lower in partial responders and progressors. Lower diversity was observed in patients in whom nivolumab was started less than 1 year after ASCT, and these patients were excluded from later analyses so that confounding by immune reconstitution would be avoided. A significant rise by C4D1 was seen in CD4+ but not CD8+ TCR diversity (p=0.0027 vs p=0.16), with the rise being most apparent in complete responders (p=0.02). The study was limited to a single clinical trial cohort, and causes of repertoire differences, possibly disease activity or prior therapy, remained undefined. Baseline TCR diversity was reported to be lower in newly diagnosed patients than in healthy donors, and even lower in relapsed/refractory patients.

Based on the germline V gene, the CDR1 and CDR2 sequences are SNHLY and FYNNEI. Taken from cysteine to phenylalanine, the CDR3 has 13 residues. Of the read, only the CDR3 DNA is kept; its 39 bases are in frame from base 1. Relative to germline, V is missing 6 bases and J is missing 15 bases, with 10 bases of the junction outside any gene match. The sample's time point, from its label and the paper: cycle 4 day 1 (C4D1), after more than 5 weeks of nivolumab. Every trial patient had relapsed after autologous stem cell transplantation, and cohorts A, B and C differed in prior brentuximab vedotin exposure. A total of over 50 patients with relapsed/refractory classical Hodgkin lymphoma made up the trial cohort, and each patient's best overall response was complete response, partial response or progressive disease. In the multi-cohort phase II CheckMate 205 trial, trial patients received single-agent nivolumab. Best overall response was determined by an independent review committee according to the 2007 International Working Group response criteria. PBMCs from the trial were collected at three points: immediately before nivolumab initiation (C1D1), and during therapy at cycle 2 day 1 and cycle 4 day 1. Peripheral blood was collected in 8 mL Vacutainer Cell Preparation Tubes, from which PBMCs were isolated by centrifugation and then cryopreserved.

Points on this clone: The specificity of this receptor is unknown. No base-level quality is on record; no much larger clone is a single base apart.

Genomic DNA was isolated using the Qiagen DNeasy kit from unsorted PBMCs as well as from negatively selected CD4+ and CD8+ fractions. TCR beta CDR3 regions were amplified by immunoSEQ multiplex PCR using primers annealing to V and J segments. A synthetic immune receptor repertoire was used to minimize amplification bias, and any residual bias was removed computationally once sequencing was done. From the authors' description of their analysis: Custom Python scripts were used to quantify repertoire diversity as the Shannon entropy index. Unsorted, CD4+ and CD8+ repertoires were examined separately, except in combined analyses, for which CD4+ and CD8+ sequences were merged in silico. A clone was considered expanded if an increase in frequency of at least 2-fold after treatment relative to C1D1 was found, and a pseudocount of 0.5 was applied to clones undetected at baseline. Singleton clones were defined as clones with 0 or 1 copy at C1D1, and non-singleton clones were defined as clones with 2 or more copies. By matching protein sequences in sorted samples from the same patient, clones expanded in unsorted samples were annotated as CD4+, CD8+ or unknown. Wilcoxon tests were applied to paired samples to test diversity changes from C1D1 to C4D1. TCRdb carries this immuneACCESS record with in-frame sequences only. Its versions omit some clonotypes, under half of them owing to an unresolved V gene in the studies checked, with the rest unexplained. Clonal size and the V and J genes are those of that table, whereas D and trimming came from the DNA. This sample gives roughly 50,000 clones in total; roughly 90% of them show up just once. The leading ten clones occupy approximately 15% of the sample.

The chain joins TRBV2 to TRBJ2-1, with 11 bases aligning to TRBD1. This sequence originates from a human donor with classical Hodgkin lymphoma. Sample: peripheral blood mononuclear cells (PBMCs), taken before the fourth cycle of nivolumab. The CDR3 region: CASRDRGQSTTFF. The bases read TGTGCCAGCAGGGACAGGGGGCAAAGTACAACGTTCTTC.